This T cell receptor (beta chain) was observed in a study of cytomegalovirus exposure and HLA in healthy donors (dated by TCRdb to 2015 to 2018). Context from the whole study: An earlier analysis of some 600 of the donors reported about 280 Gb of sequence data and around 120 million unique TCR beta sequences obtained from 180 million or so T cells. An early release that covered approximately 600 HLA-typed donors contained approximately 300 gigabases of sequencing data and about 84 million unique TCR sequences. Of the roughly 400 genotyped donors, 65% to 90% fell in the genetic ancestry cluster associated with self-reported Caucasian donors. The study aimed to test whether signatures of past pathogen exposure could be identified by cataloging public T cell receptors. The study used immunosequencing to profile the T cell repertoires of under 700 subjects and linked those repertoires to cytomegalovirus serostatus. A separate validation cohort of 90 to 150 different subjects was used in addition to the approximately 670-subject first cohort. To predict cytomegalovirus infection status, the study combined high-throughput TCR immunosequencing, statistical association of individual TCRs with disease status, and machine learning. A later analysis re-analyzed previously published TCR beta repertoires from several hundred donors and added high-resolution HLA genotyping to study TCR occurrence patterns. Rather than using new phenotypic data, the later analysis identified candidate immune exposures from TCR beta sequences and from how often those sequences occurred across donors. An earlier analysis of approximately 640 of the donors applied high-throughput TCR beta sequencing to assess whether each TCR beta V gene segment acted as functional or pseudogenic. Donor age, sex, ethnicity and CMV serostatus were compiled alongside the repertoire data. In a later genetic analysis, genome-wide SNP genotypes for about three fifths of the roughly 670 donors were used, and that subset was treated as a discovery cohort. All discovery cohort repertoires had been generated using a single sequencing platform. Class I and class II HLA loci were covered by the typing at four-digit resolution. Typing coverage varied by locus: roughly 629-640 donors for A, B, C, DRB1 and DQB1; roughly 560 for DQA1; more than 600 for DPA1; roughly 450 for DPB1. A few DR-DQ haplotypes were treated as single units for association and clustering because of strong linkage in the cohort. Across roughly 420 genotyped donors of the cohort, an average of approximately 240,000 unique TCR beta nucleotide sequences per donor were sequenced, and about a sixth of those sequences were non-productive.

Library generation was performed with the immunoSEQ multiplex PCR assay. For the multiplex PCR, a mixture combining 60 forward primers for TCR Vbeta segments and 13 reverse primers for TCR Jbeta segments was used. A multiplex PCR assay on genomic DNA amplified the CDR3 region of rearranged TCR beta genes. The Illumina HiSeq System was used to sequence the amplified TCR beta libraries as 87-base-pair reads. The paper's data handling went like this. Across the 500 to 750 repertoires, a later analysis counted approximately 75 million unique TCR beta chains, 9 million to 14 million of which were shared by at least two donors. Raw reads were error-corrected and collapsed into unique sequences with a nearest-neighbor algorithm that merged closely related sequences to remove PCR and sequencing errors. To assign V, D and J gene segments, CDR3 sequences were aligned to IMGT reference sequences. For a sequence to be retained, at least a six-nucleotide match to both a V gene segment and a J gene segment was required. A rearrangement counted as productive if the CDR3 had no stop codons and remained in frame with V and J, and every other rearrangement counted as non-productive. CDR3 was defined by IMGT convention, running from the second conserved V-encoded cysteine to the conserved J-encoded phenylalanine. Sequences without an unambiguous match to a single V gene segment were excluded from the earlier analysis of 587 of the donors. An earlier analysis of 550 to 650 of the donors classified V segments as functional when productive rearrangements were above 56.7% and as segregating when the standard deviation between donors was above 5%. To diagnose cytomegalovirus status from the catalog of TCR beta chain sequences, a statistical classification framework was built. A later analysis assigned V and J genes by comparing TCR nucleotide sequences with IMGT/GENE-DB human TR gene sequences. A later analysis assigned CDR3 sequences and most-parsimonious VDJ recombination scenarios with the TCRdist pipeline. A later analysis defined each TCR beta chain by its CDR3 amino acid sequence plus V-gene family, and excluded reads lacking a unique V-gene family. To address suspected cross-contamination and a sequencing artifact, a later analysis removed 550 to 750 highly shared, low-generation-probability nucleotide sequences. A later analysis calculated a clonal expansion index for each public chain from normalized within-repertoire ranks of inferred template counts. In a later analysis, generation probabilities were computed with a VDJ recombination model fitted to out-of-frame rearrangements, and the resulting probabilities were checked against IGoR. Hypergeometric tests were used in a later analysis to score TCR-TCR, TCR-HLA and TCR-CMV co-occurrence, with a repertoire-size bias correction applied to the TCR pairs. To estimate false discovery rates, a later analysis permuted the HLA or CMV assignments 20 times. In a later analysis, co-occurring TCRs were grouped using DBSCAN, with TCRdist sequence similarity added in when clustering inside HLA-allele-positive subsets. Repertoires with fewer than 30,000 or more than 120,000 public chains were left out of co-occurrence clustering, as were about five repertoires with anomalous nucleotide sharing. TCRdb provides this immuneACCESS table in a form limited to in-frame rearrangements. Some clones are lacking; in checked studies, under half of them reflect an unresolved V gene, and why the rest are absent is not known. V and J calls and clone size follow that table, whereas D and trimming were derived from the DNA. The table for this sample lists 150,000 to 200,000 clones; 81% of them were counted only once. The biggest ten clones account for 1% to 1.5% of the sample.

This clone was found a few times. Its antigen has not been determined. No base qualities exist here, and no much larger clone lies one base off it. General findings and caveats noted by the study authors: In an earlier analysis of over 550 of the donors, most TCR beta V segments were observed in productive rearrangements about 87% or about 30% of the time, broadly matching IMGT annotations. In a later analysis, most CMV-associated TCR beta chains were found to appear HLA-restricted, with HLA associations seemingly driven largely by CMV exposure. Several of the top co-occurrence clusters appeared to be linked to parvovirus B19, influenza, CMV and Epstein-Barr virus, according to a later analysis. In a later analysis, about 16,000 TCR beta sequences were associated with specific HLA alleles at a false discovery rate of 0.05. In a later analysis, HLA-associated TCR beta chains were found to be more clonally expanded and to have lower generation probabilities than equally common non-associated chains. An association between a missense DCLRE1C variant and V-gene and J-gene trimming of TCR beta chains was found in a later genetic analysis and replicated in an independent cohort. CMV serostatus was the only immune exposure information available for the cohort. According to the authors, the approach could potentially be generalized to other disease states and immunological phenotypes. Linkage disequilibrium might explain the correlated functional status among segregating V segments, but an unknown experimental factor could not be ruled out. A few of the identified cytomegalovirus-associated TCR beta chains were confirmed in vitro to be specific for cytomegalovirus antigens. A further reported finding was that TCR beta sequences accurately predicted the HLA-A and HLA-B alleles for most subjects in the first cohort. Because counts were too low, fewer than 20 rarely observed V segments, including chromosome 9 orphons, were excluded from the earlier analysis of 587 of the donors. Only TCR beta chains were sequenced in this cohort, and the absence of alpha or paired-chain data limited detectable features. A cluster of highly shared sequence variants was judged likely to represent a technical artifact of the sequencing pipeline. In both the original and validation cohorts, the classifier was reported to diagnose cytomegalovirus status with high specificity and sensitivity. Because HLA typing was missing for some donors at each locus, association tests included only the typed subset. The study listed around 160 TCR beta chains as associated with cytomegalovirus. Most TCR sequences were observed very rarely across donors, whereas some public TCRs were present in many individuals. When HLA alleles, especially DR and DQ, strongly co-occurred, TCR associations were difficult to assign to individual alleles. Sequencing depth was assumed to be roughly uniform across donors in the presence/absence analyses, though that assumption may not hold. A later genetic analysis reported fewer N-insertions in productive TCRs among donors in an Asian-associated ancestry cluster than the approximately 700-donor mean. A later analysis found that TCR association rates varied across HLA loci, with DRB1 alleles showing the most associated TCRs and HLA-C alleles the fewest.

The cohort was made up of 500 to 800 healthy bone marrow donors. All cohort members were sampled while nominally healthy, although unrecorded immune exposures were likely present. The donor was CMV seropositive and belonged to the group of 250 to 300 seropositive cohort members. Each donor provided a peripheral blood sample, and peripheral blood mononuclear cells were used for TCR beta sequencing. The Qiagen DNeasy Blood Extraction Kit was used to extract genomic DNA from the blood cell samples. The sample consisted of PBMCs. This TCR was sampled from a man aged 45-65 years in good health and CMV-seropositive.

The CDR3 in this case is CASRNRDNSPLHF. The nucleotide sequence is given as TGTGCCAGCAGGAACAGGGACAATTCACCCCTCCACTTT. The V and J genes are TRBV27 and TRBJ1-6; TRBD1 is possibly the D segment (6 matching bases). The cysteine opens and the phenylalanine closes a CDR3 of 13 amino acids. The only DNA kept is the CDR3, 39 bases in frame from the first base. Relative to germline, V is 6 bases shorter and J is 7 bases shorter, with 10 bases between their ends. CDR1 and CDR2 (MNHEY, SMNVEV) derive from the germline V gene (reference sequence).